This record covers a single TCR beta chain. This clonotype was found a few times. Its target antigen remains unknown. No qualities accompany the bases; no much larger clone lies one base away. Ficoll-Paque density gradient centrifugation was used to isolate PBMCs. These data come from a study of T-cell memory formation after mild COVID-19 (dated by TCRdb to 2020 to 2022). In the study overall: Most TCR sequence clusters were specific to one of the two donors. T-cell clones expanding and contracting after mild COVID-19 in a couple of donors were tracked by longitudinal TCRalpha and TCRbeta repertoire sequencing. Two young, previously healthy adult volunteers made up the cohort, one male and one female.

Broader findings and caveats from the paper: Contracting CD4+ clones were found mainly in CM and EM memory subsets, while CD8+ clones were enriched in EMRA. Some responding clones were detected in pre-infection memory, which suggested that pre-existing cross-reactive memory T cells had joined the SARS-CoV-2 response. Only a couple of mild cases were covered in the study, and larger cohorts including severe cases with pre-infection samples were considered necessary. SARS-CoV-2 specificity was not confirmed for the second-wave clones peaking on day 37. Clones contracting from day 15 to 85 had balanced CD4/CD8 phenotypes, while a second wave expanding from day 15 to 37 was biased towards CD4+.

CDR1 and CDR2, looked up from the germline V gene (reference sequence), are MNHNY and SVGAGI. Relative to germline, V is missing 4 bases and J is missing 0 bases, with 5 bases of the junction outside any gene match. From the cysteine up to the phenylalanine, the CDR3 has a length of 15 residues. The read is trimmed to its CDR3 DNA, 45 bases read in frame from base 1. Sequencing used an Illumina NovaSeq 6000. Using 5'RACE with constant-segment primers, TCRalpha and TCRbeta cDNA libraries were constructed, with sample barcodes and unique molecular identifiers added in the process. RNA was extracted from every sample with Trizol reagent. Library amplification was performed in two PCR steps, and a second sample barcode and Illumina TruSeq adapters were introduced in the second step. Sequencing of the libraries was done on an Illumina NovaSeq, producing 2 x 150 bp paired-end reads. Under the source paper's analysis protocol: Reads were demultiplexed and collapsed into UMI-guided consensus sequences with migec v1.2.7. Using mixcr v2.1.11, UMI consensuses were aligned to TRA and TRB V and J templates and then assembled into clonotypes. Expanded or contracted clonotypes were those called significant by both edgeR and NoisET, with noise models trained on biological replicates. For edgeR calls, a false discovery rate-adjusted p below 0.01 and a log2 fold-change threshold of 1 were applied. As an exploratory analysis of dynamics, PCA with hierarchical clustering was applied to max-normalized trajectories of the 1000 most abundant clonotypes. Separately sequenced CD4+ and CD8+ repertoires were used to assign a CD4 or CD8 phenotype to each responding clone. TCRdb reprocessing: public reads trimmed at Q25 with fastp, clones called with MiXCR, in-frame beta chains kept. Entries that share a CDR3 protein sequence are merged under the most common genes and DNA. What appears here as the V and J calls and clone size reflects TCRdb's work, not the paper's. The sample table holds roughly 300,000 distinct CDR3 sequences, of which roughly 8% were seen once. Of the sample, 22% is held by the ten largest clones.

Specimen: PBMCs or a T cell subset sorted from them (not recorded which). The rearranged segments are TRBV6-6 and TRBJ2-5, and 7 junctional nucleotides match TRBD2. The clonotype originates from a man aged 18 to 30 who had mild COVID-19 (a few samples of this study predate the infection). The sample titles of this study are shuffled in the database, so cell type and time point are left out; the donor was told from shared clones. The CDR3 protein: CASSFFRGDQETQYF. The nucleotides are TGTGCCAGCAGTTTCTTCCGGGGGGACCAAGAGACCCAGTACTTC.